Listed below are T cell receptor beta chains from one sample, sequenced in a study of OX40 agonist ivuxolimab in advanced cancers. Generated by immunoSEQ multiplex PCR, the TCRdb table keeps only in-frame clones and is missing some. The data show around 26,000 clones, with roughly 79% seen just once and roughly 23% held by the top ten. The specimen was CD4+ or CD8+ T cells sorted from blood, collected in a trial of the OX40 agonist ivuxolimab. Source of these receptors: an adult with an advanced solid tumor such as melanoma, head and neck, liver or kidney cancer. CDR3s include the opening cysteine and the closing phenylalanine or tryptophan. A D gene is named only where the DNA matches it firmly. Size is omitted from some rows. Given values are once, few, many or a class for expanded clones.

size	V	D	J	DNA	CDR3
NA	TRBV7-9	TRBD1	TRBJ2-1	TGTGCCAGCAGCTCGGACAGGGGGCTAGCCGCCGGGCATGAGCAGTTCTTC	CASSSDRGLAAGHEQFF
NA	TRBV6-1	TRBD2	TRBJ2-1	TGTGCCAGCAGTGAACTTGGAGCTAGCGGGATAGGCAATGAGCAGTTCTTC	CASSELGASGIGNEQFF
NA	TRBV30	NA	TRBJ2-5	TGTGCCTGGATTCGGTCGGAGACCCAGTACTTC	CAWIRSETQYF
NA	TRBV11-2	NA	TRBJ1-6	TGTGCCAGCAGCCAAGAGAGAGCCCCCAATTCACCCCTCCACTTT	CASSQERAPNSPLHF
once	TRBV25-1	TRBD2	TRBJ2-3	TGTGCCAGCAGTTTAGAGGGACTACTCACAGATACGCAGTATTTT	CASSLEGLLTDTQYF
many	TRBV28	TRBD2	TRBJ2-2	TGTGCCAGCAGTTCCGGGACTAATACCGGGGAGCTGTTTTTT	CASSSGTNTGELFF
NA	TRBV28	NA	TRBJ2-3	TGTGCCAGCAGTGGGGGCACAGGGGACTGGATCGCAGAAACGCAGTATTTT	CASSGGTGDWIAETQYF
NA	TRBV27	TRBD1	TRBJ1-4	TGTGCCAGCAGTTCTCCCCGGGACAGGGTAACTAATGAAAAACTGTTTTTT	CASSSPRDRVTNEKLFF
NA	TRBV19	TRBD2	TRBJ2-1	TGTGCCAGTAGTGAGACTAGCCCCTACAATGAGCAGTTCTTC	CASSETSPYNEQFF
medium-sized	TRBV27	TRBD2	TRBJ2-1	TGTGCCAGCGACAGACTAGCGGAGTACAATGAGCAGTTCTTC	CASDRLAEYNEQFF
NA	TRBV4-1	NA	TRBJ1-1	TGCGCCAGCAGCCAAGTCTTGGGGCAGGCCCCAGAAGCTTTCTTT	CASSQVLGQAPEAFF
few	TRBV7-9	NA	TRBJ2-7	TGTGCCAGCAGCTTTTATCCAGCTTACGAGCAGTACTTC	CASSFYPAYEQYF
NA	TRBV7-6	NA	TRBJ2-2	TGTGCCAGCAGTCCGGGGGGCGCCGGGGAGCTGTTTTTT	CASSPGGAGELFF
NA	TRBV28	TRBD1	TRBJ2-7	TGTGCCAGCAGCCCCTGGACAGGGTGGCACGAGCAGTACTTC	CASSPWTGWHEQYF
NA	TRBV5-6	TRBD2	TRBJ2-7	TGTGCCAGCAGCTTGGGTAGCGGGGGTTACGAGCAGTACTTC	CASSLGSGGYEQYF
NA	TRBV9	NA	TRBJ2-4	TGTGCCAGCAGCGAGCTACTAGCCGACACTGAGCGGACCAAAAACATTCAGTACTTC	CASSELLADTERTKNIQYF
NA	TRBV5-1	NA	TRBJ1-5	TGCGCCAGCAGCCCCGCCGGGACACCCAATCAGCCCCAGCATTTT	CASSPAGTPNQPQHF
NA	TRBV27	TRBD1	TRBJ1-1	TGTGCCAGCAGCTATACAGGGGGCCCAATTCCTGGGCAAGCTTTCTTT	CASSYTGGPIPGQAFF
NA	TRBV30	TRBD2	TRBJ2-1	TGTGCCTGGGGACTAGCGGGGGAACTTATCTTC	CAWGLAGELIF
once	TRBV2	TRBD2	TRBJ2-2	TGTGCCAGCAAGCGGGAGCGTCGCACCGGGGAGCTGTTTTTT	CASKRERRTGELFF
NA	TRBV4-1	NA	TRBJ2-2	TGCGCCAGCAGCCAAGATCTAGGGGCATCCGGGGAGCTGTTTTTT	CASSQDLGASGELFF
NA	TRBV28	NA	TRBJ2-3	TGTGCCAGCAGCCGCGCGCACAGGGGAGGTACAGATACGCAGTATTTT	CASSRAHRGGTDTQYF
NA	TRBV4-3	NA	TRBJ1-4	TGCGCCAGCAGCCAAGATGAGGGGCTAAATGAAAAACTGTTTTTT	CASSQDEGLNEKLFF
NA	TRBV7-3	TRBD1	TRBJ2-3	TGTGCCAGCAGCCCGGGACAGATCACAGATACGCAGTATTTT	CASSPGQITDTQYF
NA	TRBV7-2	NA	TRBJ2-5	TGTGCCAGCAGCTTAATAGAGACCCAGTACTTC	CASSLIETQYF
NA	TRBV11-2	NA	TRBJ1-1	TGTGCCAGCAGCTTAGACAGACAGCTGAACACTGAAGCTTTCTTT	CASSLDRQLNTEAFF
NA	TRBV5-1	NA	TRBJ2-3	TGCGCCAGCCGCAGGGGTCGGGAAGATACGCAGTATTTT	CASRRGREDTQYF
once	TRBV30	TRBD1	TRBJ2-4	TGTGCCTGGAGGGCCAGGGGGCGCGAAAAGAAAAACATTCAGTACTTC	CAWRARGREKKNIQYF
NA	TRBV4-3	TRBD1	TRBJ2-1	TGCGCCAGCAGCCAAGATGGGACAGGGGATAACAATGAGCAGTTCTTC	CASSQDGTGDNNEQFF
NA	TRBV7-8	TRBD2	TRBJ2-7	TGTGCCAGCAGCTCCCCCGGGAGGGTTTACGAGCAGTACTTC	CASSSPGRVYEQYF
NA	TRBV19	NA	TRBJ1-2	TGTGCCAGTAGTATCGAGGGGTTTGGACGCTACACCTTC	CASSIEGFGRYTF
NA	TRBV14	NA	TRBJ2-7	TGTGCCAGCAGCCAAGATCTGGGCCGATCGCACGAGCAGTACTTC	CASSQDLGRSHEQYF
NA	TRBV28	TRBD1	TRBJ2-5	TGTGCCAGCAGAAGACAGGGAGAAGAGACCCAGTACTTC	CASRRQGEETQYF
NA	TRBV28	NA	TRBJ1-1	TGTGCCAGCAGTTTAAAGGGAAACCTAGAAGCTTTCTTT	CASSLKGNLEAFF
NA	TRBV5-6	TRBD1	TRBJ1-5	TGTGCCAGCAGCTTCGGGACAGAGATCAATCAGCCCCAGCATTTT	CASSFGTEINQPQHF
few	TRBV13	NA	TRBJ1-1	TGTGCCAGCAGCTTTGGGACCACTGAAGCTTTCTTT	CASSFGTTEAFF
NA	TRBV7-7	NA	TRBJ2-7	TGTGCCAGCAGCATCCAGACAAAGCACTTC	CASSIQTKHF
NA	TRBV7-9	TRBD2	TRBJ2-1	TGTGCCAGCAGCTTGTGGCGGGAGCTCCCCTACAATGAGCAGTTCTTC	CASSLWRELPYNEQFF
NA	TRBV7-6	NA	TRBJ2-5	TGTGCCAGCAGCTCCCCGGGAGCCCAGTACTTC	CASSSPGAQYF
NA	TRBV28	TRBD2	TRBJ2-2	TGTGCCAGCAGGGCGGGACTAGCGGGAGTCTGGGGGGAGCTGTTTTTT	CASRAGLAGVWGELFF
NA	TRBV6-1	NA	TRBJ2-1	TGTGCCAGCAGTGAAGCGTCGAGGGGCAGGGAGCAGTTCTTC	CASSEASRGREQFF